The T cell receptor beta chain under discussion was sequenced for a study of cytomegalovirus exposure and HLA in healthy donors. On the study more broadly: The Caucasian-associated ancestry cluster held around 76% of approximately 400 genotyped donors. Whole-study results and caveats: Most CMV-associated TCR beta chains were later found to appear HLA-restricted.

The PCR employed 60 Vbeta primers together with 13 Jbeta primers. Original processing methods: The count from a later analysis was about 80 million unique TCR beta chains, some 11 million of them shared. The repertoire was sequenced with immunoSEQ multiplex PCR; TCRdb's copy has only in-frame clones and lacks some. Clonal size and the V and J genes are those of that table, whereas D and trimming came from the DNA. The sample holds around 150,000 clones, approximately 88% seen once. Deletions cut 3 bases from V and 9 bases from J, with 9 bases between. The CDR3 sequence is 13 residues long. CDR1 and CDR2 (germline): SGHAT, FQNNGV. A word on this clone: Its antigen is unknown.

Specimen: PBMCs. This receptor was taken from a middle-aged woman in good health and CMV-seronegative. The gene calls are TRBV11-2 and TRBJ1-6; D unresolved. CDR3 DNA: TGTGCCAGCAGCTTTCAGGCCGGTTCACCCCTCCACTTT. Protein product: CASSFQAGSPLHF.